Only a few counts were recorded for the clone carrying this T cell receptor beta chain. Its specificity is unknown. The source of the sample is a study of CD8+ T cells in alopecia areata. Study findings and constraints: Having just one nonresponder leaves the connection between baseline CD8+ expansion and response unresolved.

Treatment described: oral pan-JAK inhibitor, 5-10 mg twice daily. Trimming took 6 bases from V and 4 from J, leaving 12 bases between them. The CDR3 is made up of 12 amino acids. In germline, CDR1 is SQVTM, CDR2 ANQGSEA. Extraction of RNA preceded its reverse transcription into cDNA, which served as the sequencing template. Only in-frame clones appear in the TCRdb table, and some are missing; sequencing was by immunoSEQ multiplex PCR. The data hold about 170,000 clones, with roughly 50% observed a single time. This TCR was sampled from a human donor with alopecia areata. The sample here was CD4+ T cells sorted from blood, taken at approximately week 56, from a patient treated with tofacitinib. The chain combines TRBV29-1 with TRBJ1-1; no definite D call. Written as DNA, the CDR3 is TGCAGCGTGAGGGAGGGCGGCACTGAAGCTTTCTTT. Residues: CSVREGGTEAFF.